This TCR beta chain emerged from a study of Graves' ophthalmopathy and Graves' hyperthyroidism. In the study overall: Specimen type is peripheral blood, obtained at initial diagnosis before any treatment.

The CDR3 has 16 residues. J was trimmed by 10 bases and V by 0 bases; bases with no gene match: 10. CDR1 is SGHDN and CDR2 is FVKESK in the germline V gene. Beta-chain TCR CDR3 regions were amplified from RNA transcripts. RT-PCR in the first round used HTBI primers; a second-round multiplex PCR followed. MiXCR, run by TCRdb on the multiplex PCR reads, gives a single entry per CDR3 protein. This table has about 660,000 distinct CDR3 sequences, over 40% appearing once. Study results and caveats: Ophthalmopathy was separated from stable hyperthyroidism by a 13-signature model with over 85% sensitivity and approximately 79% specificity. Blood was where most expanded thyroid clonotypes above 0.001 frequency also turned up.

A volume of 9.5 to 10 ml of fresh peripheral blood supplied the PBMCs. With respect to this clonotype: As yet, its antigen is unknown.

The specimen sequenced was peripheral blood. The rearrangement joins TRBV14 to TRBJ1-4; TRBD1 aligns across 8 bases. This receptor was taken from an adult man with Graves' ophthalmopathy. CDR3 sequence reads: CASSQDLIRGQGKLFF. The DNA of the CDR3 is TGTGCCAGCAGCCAAGATCTGATCAGGGGGCAGGGAAAACTGTTTTTT.